This TCR beta chain was captured by sequencing in a study of technical replicates of blood from four donors. Germline lookup yields CDR1 SEHNR and CDR2 FQNEAQ (reference sequence). V gave up 5 bases and J gave up 4 bases, with 11 bases separating them. There are 14 residues in the CDR3. TCRdb's table, derived via immunoSEQ multiplex PCR, lists solely in-frame clones and lacks some. The sample yields some 91,000 clones, approximately 94% seen once. V and J are TRBV7-9 and TRBJ1-4; tentatively, D is TRBD1 (6 bases). The sample consisted of T cells isolated from PBMCs. The TCR originated in a human donor in good health. For the CDR3, the DNA is TGTGCCAGCAGCAGCGGACAGAATAATGAAAAACTGTTTTTT. Its translation is CASSSGQNNEKLFF.